This entry describes one T cell receptor beta chain. Its antigen remains unknown. This specimen belongs to a study of graft-versus-host responses after intestinal transplantation. In the study overall: Isolated intestinal, liver-intestinal, or multivisceral transplants had been given to the recipients. Among the recipients, all got anti-thymocyte globulin induction and then tacrolimus and steroids for approximately 3 years.

The V end was cut by 2 bases, the J end by 2 bases, with 13 bases between. This CDR3 is 15 amino acids long. Germline assignment: CDR1 MNHEY and CDR2 SMNVEV (reference sequence). General study findings and limits: Allograft graft-versus-host to host-versus-graft clonal ratios ran high in patients with graft-donor T cell macrochimerism.

Clones were sequenced by immunoSEQ multiplex PCR, and TCRdb holds only the in-frame ones, with some missing. The sample carries tens of thousands of clones, under 95% recorded once. The chain has TRBV27 and TRBJ2-7; TRBD1 is a possible D gene (5 bases). The origin of this receptor is a human donor who received an intestinal transplant. The starting material was unstimulated CD8+ T cells sorted from spleen or lymph node cells, obtained before intestinal transplant. CDR3 DNA sequence: TGTGCCAGCAGTTTAGGGGCAGGGCCCACCTACGAGCAGTACTTC. Protein product: CASSLGAGPTYEQYF.